What follows describes a single T cell receptor (beta chain). Its antigen is unidentified. It was second doses at about 4 or about 12 weeks that were pooled. The data were produced by immunoSEQ multiplex PCR, yet TCRdb's version contains in-frame clones alone and is incomplete. There are 120,000 to 150,000 clones in the sample; roughly 90% occur only once, and 4% lies in the top ten. This sample was taken from a study of T cell responses to AZD1222 COVID-19 vaccine. The ends were cut back, 3 bases at V and 0 bases at J, with 5 bases in the middle. From germline, CDR1 is MNHEY and CDR2 SMNVEV (reference sequence). CDR3 length equals 14 residues. Study-level results: Possibly, clonal diversity was underestimated; donors were largely white British and included more females. Baseline seropositivity occurred in only a handful of AZD1222 recipients.

This receptor was identified in an adult who received the AZD1222 COVID-19 vaccine. The sample in question was peripheral blood, obtained 28 days after the second AZD1222 dose. The chain uses TRBV27 and TRBJ1-4; D remains unclear. The CDR3, as DNA: TGTGCCAGCAGTTTTGGGACAACTAATGAAAAACTGTTTTTT. Protein sequence: CASSFGTTNEKLFF.